These 11 T cell receptor beta chains were all obtained from the same sample, sequenced in a study of blood T cells in healthy people across ages. A J-beta primer mix and a sample-barcoded 5' primer were used in a second PCR of roughly 7 to 12 cycles. TCRdb ran MiXCR on the 5' RACE reads and lists one entry per CDR3 protein. The table has roughly 800,000 distinct CDR3 sequences, about 36% seen once. Sequencing was done on a sample of blood. All receptors come from a man between 18 and 29 years old in good health.

As for this clonotype: Possible read error: a much larger clone is one base away. This rearrangement joins TRBV13 to TRBJ1-1, with D maybe TRBD1 (5 bases). The CDR3 has 15 amino acids. CDR1 is PRHDT, CDR2 FYEKMQ, per germline (reference sequence). The ends were cut back, 4 bases at V and 2 bases at J, with 14 bases in the middle. CDR3 bases: TGTGCCAGCAGCTCAGCTCAGGGAGGTAACACTGAAGCTTTCTTT. Its translation: CASSSAQGGNTEAFF.

This clonotype was picked up a small number of times. The chain uses TRBV6-6 and TRBJ1-2; D unclear. Trimming removed 0 bases at V and 6 bases at J, with 11 bases between. The CDR3 has 14 residues. The germline gives CDR1 MNHNY, CDR2 SVGAGI (reference sequence). The CDR3 loop reads CASSYSSRMDGYTF. CDR3 bases: TGTGCCAGCAGTTACTCGTCTCGTATGGATGGCTACACCTTC.

The V gene is TRBV3-1, the J gene TRBJ1-5, with D uncertain. CDR1 and CDR2 (germline): LGHDT, YNNKEL (reference sequence). The CDR3 is made up of 15 amino acids. V lost 0 bases and J 4 bases, leaving 10 bases between the germline ends. DNA for the CDR3: TGTGCCAGCAGCCAAGATTCAACGGAAAATCAGCCCCAGCATTTT. This translates into CASSQDSTENQPQHF.

This clonotype was seen a few times. The rearrangement uses TRBV4-3 and TRBJ1-4; a weak D match, TRBD1 (5 bases). V was clipped by 4 bases and J by 8 bases, with 17 bases between them. The CDR3 contains 15 residues. In germline, CDR1 is LGHNA, CDR2 YSLEER. This CDR3 reads CASSRRWGVGEKLFF. Here the CDR3 DNA reads TGCGCCAGCAGCCGGCGCTGGGGGGTTGGAGAAAAACTGTTTTTT.

The chain has TRBV5-1 and TRBJ2-2; no firm D call. The CDR3 spans 12 residues. Per the germline V gene, CDR1 is SGHRS and CDR2 is YFSETQ. Trimming cost V 4 bases and J 4 bases, with 5 bases left between them. The CDR3 sequence: CASSVPTGELFF. In DNA form, the CDR3 reads TGCGCCAGCAGCGTTCCCACCGGGGAGCTGTTTTTT. Filled out from reference TRBV5-1 and TRBJ2-2, the complete variable domain reads KAGVTQTPRYLIKTRGQQVTLSCSPISGHRSVSWYQQTPGQGLQFLFEYFSETQRNKGNFPGRFSGRQFSNSRSEMNVSTLELGDSALYLCASSVPTGELFFGEGSRLTVL.

This chain uses TRBV7-3 with TRBJ1-2, with D uncertain. V was shortened by 3 bases and J by 4 bases, with 12 bases between the two germline ends. CDR3 length: 14 amino acids. Germline-derived CDR1 and CDR2 are SGHTA and FQGTGA. CDR3 residues: CASSLVEGSYGYTF. For the CDR3, the DNA is TGTGCCAGCAGCTTGGTAGAAGGGAGCTATGGCTACACCTTC. The whole variable domain, filled in from reference TRBV7-3 and TRBJ1-2, reads GAGVSQTPSNKVTEKGKYVELRCDPISGHTALYWYRQSLGQGPEFLIYFQGTGAADDSGLPNDRFFAVRPEGSVSTLKIQRTERGDSAVYLCASSLVEGSYGYTFGSGTRLTVV.

This clonotype was seen many times. The chain employs TRBV21-1 and TRBJ1-2; TRBD1 is the table's D call, not checked against the DNA. TRBV21-1 is reported as a pseudogene. The CDR3 covers 13 residues. The CDR3 loop reads CASSRDRDYGYTF. In DNA form, the CDR3 reads TGTGCCAGCAGCAGGGACAGGGACTATGGCTACACCTTC.

On this clonotype: Since a much larger clone is just one base distant, this may be a read error. V usage is TRBV6-5 and J usage is TRBJ2-1; TRBD2 is a possible D gene (5 bases). The CDR3 is 12 residues long. The germline CDR1 and CDR2 sequences are MNHEY and SVGAGI. Trimming removed 5 bases at V and 13 bases at J, with 15 bases between. CDR3 sequence: CASSRDQETQFF. The CDR3 DNA is TGTGCCAGCAGTCGGGATCAAGAGACCCAGTTCTTC.

With regard to this clonotype: Germline is not matched at one junction end, which may reflect a read error. The V and J genes are TRBV27 and TRBJ2-6; TRBD1 is a possible D gene (6 bases). The CDR3 has 15 residues. The germline gives CDR1 MNHEY, CDR2 SMNVEV (reference sequence). The CDR3 sequence is CAGSWTASGANVLTF. The CDR3 nucleotides are TGTGCCGGCAGCTGGACAGCCTCTGGGGCCAACGTCCTGACTTTC.

This clonotype was seen a handful of times. The chain uses TRBV5-5 and TRBJ1-1; D unclear. Germline CDR1 reads SGHKS; CDR2 reads YYEKEE (reference sequence). This CDR3 region has 14 residues. Trimming removed 5 bases from V and 0 bases from J, with 11 bases in between. The CDR3 sequence is CASSSTVMNTEAFF. In DNA form, the CDR3 reads TGTGCCAGCAGTTCCACCGTGATGAACACTGAAGCTTTCTTT.

Comments on this clonotype: It may be a read error: a sequence one base away is much more abundant. The V and J genes are TRBV20-1 and TRBJ2-5; possible D gene TRBD2, 6 bases. Germline-derived CDR1 and CDR2 are DFQATT and SNEGSKA (reference sequence). The CDR3 is 15 amino acids. Trimming removed 0 bases from V and 1 base from J, with 12 bases in between. The CDR3 protein is CSARDPGLRQETQYF. The CDR3 coding sequence is TGCAGTGCTAGAGACCCAGGACTACGCCAAGAGACCCAGTACTTC.